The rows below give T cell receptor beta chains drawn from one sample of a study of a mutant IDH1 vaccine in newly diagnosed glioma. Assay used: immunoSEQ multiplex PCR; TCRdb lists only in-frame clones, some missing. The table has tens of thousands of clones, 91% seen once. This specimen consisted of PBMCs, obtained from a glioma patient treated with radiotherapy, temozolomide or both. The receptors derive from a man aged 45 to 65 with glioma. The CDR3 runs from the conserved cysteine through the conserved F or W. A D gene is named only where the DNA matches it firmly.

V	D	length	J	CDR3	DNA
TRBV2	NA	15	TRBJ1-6	CASSELGRDNSPLHF	TGTGCCAGCAGTGAACTGGGGAGGGATAATTCACCCCTCCACTTT
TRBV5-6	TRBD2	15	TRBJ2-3	CASRAGLASGDTQYF	TGTGCCAGCCGCGCGGGACTAGCGTCGGGAGATACGCAGTATTTT
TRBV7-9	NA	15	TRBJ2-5	CASSPGTISWETQYF	TGTGCCAGCAGCCCCGGGACCATATCATGGGAGACCCAGTACTTC
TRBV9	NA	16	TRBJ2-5	CASSVEGGPYQETQYF	TGTGCCAGCAGCGTAGAAGGGGGGCCTTACCAAGAGACCCAGTACTTC
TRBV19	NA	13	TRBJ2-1	CASSTGPGNEQFF	TGTGCCAGTAGTACGGGACCTGGCAATGAGCAGTTCTTC
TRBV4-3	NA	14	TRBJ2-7	CASSHGASGREQYF	TGCGCCAGCAGCCATGGGGCATCGGGCCGTGAGCAGTACTTC
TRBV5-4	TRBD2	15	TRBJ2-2	CASSFPRGGTGELFF	TGTGCCAGCAGCTTCCCCCGGGGGGGCACCGGGGAGCTGTTTTTT
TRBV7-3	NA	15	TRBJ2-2	CASSLRQGGTGELFF	TGTGCCAGCAGCTTACGGCAGGGAGGTACCGGGGAGCTGTTTTTT
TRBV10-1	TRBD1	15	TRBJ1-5	CATSGGRVRNQPQHF	TGCGCCACCTCAGGGGGGAGGGTGCGCAATCAGCCCCAGCATTTT
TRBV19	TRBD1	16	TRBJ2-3	CASSVGQGALTDTQYF	TGTGCCAGTAGTGTCGGACAGGGGGCCCTCACAGATACGCAGTATTTT